This TCR beta chain is drawn from a study of shared clonotypes between healthy human individuals. Comments on this clone: Its antigen is unidentified.

Study-wide results and caveats: Larger estimated richness was generally recorded for naive subsets relative to memory subsets.

For each subset, genomic DNA was distributed in equal portions over several immunoSEQ plates. Here immunoSEQ multiplex PCR was the method, and the copy in TCRdb shows in-frame clones only, minus some. The data show roughly 650,000 clones, around 97% seen once. This CDR3 is 16 amino acids long. Germline values: CDR1 SGHTA, CDR2 FQGNSA. The V end was cut by 7 bases, the J end by 1 base, with 17 bases between. Sequencing input: naive CD4+ T cells sorted from blood. Subset given: CD45RA+ positively selected. The chain couples TRBV7-2 to TRBJ1-3; unclear D gene. The clonotype comes from a woman in her 30s in good health. CDR3 protein: CASTIEPPGSGNTIYF. In DNA, the CDR3 is TGTGCCAGCACCATAGAACCTCCGGGTTCTGGAAACACCATATATTTT.